The present entry profiles one TCR beta chain with its context. Its matching antigen is unknown. This record belongs to a study of blood T cells in healthy people across ages. Whole-study context: Template switching captured about one barcoded beta molecule per two T cells. Regarding the study as a whole: Unsorted PBMCs prevented conclusive naive versus antigen-experienced comparison.

A second PCR of 7 to 11 cycles used a sample-barcoded 5' primer and a J-beta primer mix. Each cDNA was tagged by a template-switch adaptor containing 12 random nucleotides. TCRdb independently ran MiXCR on the 5' RACE reads; one entry per CDR3 protein. Altogether fewer than 950,000 distinct CDR3 sequences are present, 53% being singletons, with the ten largest covering roughly 37%. V gave up 5 bases and J gave up 4 bases, with 11 bases separating them. The CDR3 sequence is 13 residues long. Germline V gene data show CDR1 as MNHNY and CDR2 as SVGAGI (reference sequence). The material sequenced was blood. This chain links TRBV6-6 with TRBJ1-2; perhaps TRBD1 as D (6 bases). The TCR comes from an older man in good health. The CDR3 sequence: CASSADSFYGYTF. CDR3 DNA: TGTGCCAGCAGTGCGGACAGCTTCTATGGCTACACCTTC.